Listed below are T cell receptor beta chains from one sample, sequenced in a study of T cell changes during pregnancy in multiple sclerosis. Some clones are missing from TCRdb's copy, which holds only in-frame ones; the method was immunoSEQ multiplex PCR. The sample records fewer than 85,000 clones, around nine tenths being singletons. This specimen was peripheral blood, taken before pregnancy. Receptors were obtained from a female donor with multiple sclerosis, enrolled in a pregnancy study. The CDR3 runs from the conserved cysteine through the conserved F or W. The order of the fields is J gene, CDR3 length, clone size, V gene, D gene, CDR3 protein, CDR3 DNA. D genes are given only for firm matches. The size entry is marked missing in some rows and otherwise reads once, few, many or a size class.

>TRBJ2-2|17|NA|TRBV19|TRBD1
CASSIGGQGARTGELFF
TGTGCCAGTAGTATAGGGGGTCAGGGGGCTCGGACCGGGGAGCTGTTTTTT
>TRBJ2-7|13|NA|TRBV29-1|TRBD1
CSVEGGTGYEQYF
TGCAGCGTTGAAGGGGGGACAGGCTACGAGCAGTACTTC
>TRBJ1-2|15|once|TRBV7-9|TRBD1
CASSSWDRVYYGYTF
TGTGCCAGCAGCTCCTGGGACAGGGTTTACTATGGCTACACCTTC
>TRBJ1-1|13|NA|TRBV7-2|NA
CASSLQVNTEAFF
TGTGCCAGCAGCTTACAGGTTAACACTGAAGCTTTCTTT
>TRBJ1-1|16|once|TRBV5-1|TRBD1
CASSSYRGQGSTEAFF
TGCGCCAGCAGCTCCTACAGGGGGCAGGGATCGACTGAAGCTTTCTTT
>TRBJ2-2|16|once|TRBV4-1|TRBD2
CASSPRLAVRTGELFF
TGCGCCAGCAGCCCTAGACTAGCGGTTCGCACCGGGGAGCTGTTTTTT
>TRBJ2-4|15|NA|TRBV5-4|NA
CASSSSQGWRNIQYF
TGTGCCAGCAGCTCAAGCCAGGGGTGGCGAAACATTCAGTACTTC
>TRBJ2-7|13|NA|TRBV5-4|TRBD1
CASSYTGASEQYF
TGTGCCAGCAGCTATACAGGGGCGAGCGAGCAGTACTTC
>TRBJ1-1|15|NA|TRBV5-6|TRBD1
CASSSGTGLYTEAFF
TGTGCCAGCAGCTCCGGGACAGGGCTTTACACTGAAGCTTTCTTT
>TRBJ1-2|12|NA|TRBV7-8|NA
CASSNRGNGYTF
TGTGCCAGCAGCAACCGGGGAAATGGCTACACCTTC
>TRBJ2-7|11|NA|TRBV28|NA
CASSFHSEQYF
TGTGCCAGCAGTTTTCACAGCGAGCAGTACTTC
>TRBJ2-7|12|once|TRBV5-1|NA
CASTDSSYEQYF
TGCGCCAGCACCGACAGCTCCTACGAGCAGTACTTC
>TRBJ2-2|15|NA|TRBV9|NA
CASSLSGSYTGELFF
TGTGCCAGCAGCTTGAGCGGTTCTTACACCGGGGAGCTGTTTTTT
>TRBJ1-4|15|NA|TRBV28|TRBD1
CASSPATGGSEKLFF
TGTGCCAGCAGTCCCGCGACAGGGGGAAGTGAAAAACTGTTTTTT
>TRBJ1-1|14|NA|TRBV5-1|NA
CASSDRHMNTEAFF
TGCGCCAGCAGCGACAGACACATGAACACTGAAGCTTTCTTT
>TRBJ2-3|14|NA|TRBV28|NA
CASSFWGDTDTQYF
TGTGCCAGCAGTTTTTGGGGGGACACAGATACGCAGTATTTT
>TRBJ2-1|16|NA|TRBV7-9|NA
CASSLAAGTIYNEQFF
TGTGCCAGCAGCTTAGCTGCAGGTACCATCTACAATGAGCAGTTCTTC
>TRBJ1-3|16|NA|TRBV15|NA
CATSRVAVAGGNTIYF
TGTGCCACCAGCAGAGTCGCGGTCGCCGGAGGAAACACCATATATTTT
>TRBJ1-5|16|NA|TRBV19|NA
CASSGLEYRSNQPQHF
TGTGCCAGTAGCGGATTGGAGTATCGTAGCAATCAGCCCCAGCATTTT
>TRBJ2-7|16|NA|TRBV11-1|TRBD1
CASSHPRDRDSYEQYF
TGTGCCAGCAGCCACCCGCGGGACAGGGACTCCTACGAGCAGTACTTC
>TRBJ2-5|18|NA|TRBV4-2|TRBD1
CASSQNGGRQGAEETQYF
TGTGCCAGCAGCCAGAACGGGGGCAGACAGGGGGCCGAAGAGACCCAGTACTTC
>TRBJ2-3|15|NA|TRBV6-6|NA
CASSYSQTGTDTQYF
TGTGCCAGCAGTTACTCCCAGACTGGCACAGATACGCAGTATTTT
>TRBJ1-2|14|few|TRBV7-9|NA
CASSSEYSRSGYTF
TGTGCCAGCAGCTCAGAATACAGTCGATCTGGCTACACCTTC
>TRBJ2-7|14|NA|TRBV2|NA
CASTHDGGTSEQYF
TGTGCCAGCACCCATGACGGCGGAACCTCCGAGCAGTACTTC
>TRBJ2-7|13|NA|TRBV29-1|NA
CSVEDGAAYEQYF
TGCAGCGTTGAAGATGGGGCAGCGTACGAGCAGTACTTC
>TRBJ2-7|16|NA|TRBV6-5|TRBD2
CASSYGPVGGVWEQYF
TGTGCCAGCAGTTACGGGCCAGTGGGAGGGGTGTGGGAGCAGTACTTC
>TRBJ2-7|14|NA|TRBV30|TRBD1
CAWSPGQGLHEQYF
TGTGCCTGGAGCCCGGGACAGGGGCTCCACGAGCAGTACTTC
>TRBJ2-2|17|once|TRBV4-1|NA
CASSQDSTGSYTGELFF
TGCGCCAGCAGCCAAGATTCTACAGGGAGCTACACCGGGGAGCTGTTTTTT
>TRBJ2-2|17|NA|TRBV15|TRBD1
CATSGLMTGSNTGELFF
TGTGCCACCAGCGGATTAATGACAGGGTCGAACACCGGGGAGCTGTTTTTT
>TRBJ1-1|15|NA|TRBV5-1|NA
CASSLDGGWNTEAFF
TGCGCCAGCAGCTTGGATGGGGGGTGGAACACTGAAGCTTTCTTT
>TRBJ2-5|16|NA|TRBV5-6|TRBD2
CASSGRNGGAYETQYF
TGTGCCAGCAGCGGACGAAACGGGGGGGCCTATGAGACCCAGTACTTC
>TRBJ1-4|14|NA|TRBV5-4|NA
CASSLRDTPEKLFF
TGTGCCAGCAGCTTGCGGGACACCCCTGAAAAACTGTTTTTT
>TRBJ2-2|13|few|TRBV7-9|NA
CASSRSFTGELFF
TGTGCCAGCAGTAGGAGTTTCACCGGGGAGCTGTTTTTT
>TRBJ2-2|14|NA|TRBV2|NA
CASSELLNTGELFF
TGTGCCAGCAGTGAACTCTTGAACACCGGGGAGCTGTTTTTT
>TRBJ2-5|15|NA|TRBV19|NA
CASSPVAQYQETQYF
TGTGCCAGTAGCCCCGTAGCGCAGTACCAAGAGACCCAGTACTTC
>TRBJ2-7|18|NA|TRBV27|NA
CASSPKSLQVLGSYEQYF
TGTGCCAGCAGTCCAAAGTCCCTACAGGTTTTGGGCTCCTACGAGCAGTACTTC
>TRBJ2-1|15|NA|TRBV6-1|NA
CASSETGEAYNEQFF
TGTGCCAGCAGTGAAACAGGGGAGGCCTACAATGAGCAGTTCTTC
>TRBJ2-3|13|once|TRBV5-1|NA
CASSFYGSRTQYF
TGCGCCAGCAGCTTTTACGGGAGCCGCACGCAGTATTTT
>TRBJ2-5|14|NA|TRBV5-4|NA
CASSLEAGQETQYF
TGTGCCAGCAGCTTGGAGGCAGGACAAGAGACCCAGTACTTC
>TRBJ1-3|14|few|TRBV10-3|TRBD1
CAIRETGLGNTIYF
TGTGCCATCAGGGAGACAGGGCTTGGAAACACCATATATTTT
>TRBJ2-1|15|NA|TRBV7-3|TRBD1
CASSLGQGSYNEQFF
TGTGCCAGCAGCTTGGGACAGGGAAGCTACAATGAGCAGTTCTTC
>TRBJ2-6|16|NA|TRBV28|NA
CASSLLLNSGANVLTF
TGTGCCAGCAGTTTATTACTGAACTCTGGGGCCAACGTCCTGACTTTC
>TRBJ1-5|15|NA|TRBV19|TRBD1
CASSQGTGTNQPQHF
TGTGCCAGTAGTCAAGGGACAGGGACAAATCAGCCCCAGCATTTT